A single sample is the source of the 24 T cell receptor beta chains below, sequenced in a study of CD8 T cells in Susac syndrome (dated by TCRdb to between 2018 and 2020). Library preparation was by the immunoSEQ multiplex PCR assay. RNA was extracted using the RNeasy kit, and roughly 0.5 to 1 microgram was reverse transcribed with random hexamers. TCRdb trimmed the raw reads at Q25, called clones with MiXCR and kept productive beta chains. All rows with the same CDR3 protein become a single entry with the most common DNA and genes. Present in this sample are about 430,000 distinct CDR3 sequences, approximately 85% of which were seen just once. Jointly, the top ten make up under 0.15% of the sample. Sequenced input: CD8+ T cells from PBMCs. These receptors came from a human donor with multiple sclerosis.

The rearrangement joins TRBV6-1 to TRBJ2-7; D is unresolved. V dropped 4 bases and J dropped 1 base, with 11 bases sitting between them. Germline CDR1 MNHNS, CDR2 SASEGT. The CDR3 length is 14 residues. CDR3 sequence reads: CASSALDESYEQYF. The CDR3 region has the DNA TGTGCCAGCAGTGCCCTGGACGAGTCCTACGAGCAGTACTTC.

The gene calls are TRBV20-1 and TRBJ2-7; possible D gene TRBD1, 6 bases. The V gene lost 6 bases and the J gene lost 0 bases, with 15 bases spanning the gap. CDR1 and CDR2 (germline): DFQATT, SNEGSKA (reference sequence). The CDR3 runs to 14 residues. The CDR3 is CSAASRGSSYEQYF. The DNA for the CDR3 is TGCAGTGCCGCGTCAAGGGGGAGCTCCTACGAGCAGTACTTC.

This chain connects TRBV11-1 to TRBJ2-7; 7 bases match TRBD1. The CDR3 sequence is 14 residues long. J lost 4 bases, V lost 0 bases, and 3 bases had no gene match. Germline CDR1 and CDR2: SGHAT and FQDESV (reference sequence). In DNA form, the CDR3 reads TGTGCCAGCAGCTTAGCCGGGACAGCTTACGAGCAGTACTTC. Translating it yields CASSLAGTAYEQYF.

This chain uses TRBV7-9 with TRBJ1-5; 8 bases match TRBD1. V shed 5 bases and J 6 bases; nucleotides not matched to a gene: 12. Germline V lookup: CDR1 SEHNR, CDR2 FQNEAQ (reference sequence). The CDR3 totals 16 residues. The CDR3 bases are TGTGCCAGCAGCCAGACGGACAGGGAGGGAAGTCAGCCCCAGCATTTT. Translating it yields CASSQTDREGSQPQHF.

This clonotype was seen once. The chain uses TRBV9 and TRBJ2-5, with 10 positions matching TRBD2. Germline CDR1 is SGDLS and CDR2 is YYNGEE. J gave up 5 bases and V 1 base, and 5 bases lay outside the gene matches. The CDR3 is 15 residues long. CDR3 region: CASSVSSGSMETQYF. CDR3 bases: TGTGCCAGCAGCGTATCTAGCGGGAGCATGGAGACCCAGTACTTC.

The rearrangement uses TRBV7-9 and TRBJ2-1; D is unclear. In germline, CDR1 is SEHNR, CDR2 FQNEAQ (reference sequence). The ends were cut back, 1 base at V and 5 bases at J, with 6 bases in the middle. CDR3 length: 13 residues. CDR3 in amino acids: CASSLGENNEQFF. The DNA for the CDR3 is TGTGCCAGCAGCTTAGGAGAGAACAATGAGCAGTTCTTC. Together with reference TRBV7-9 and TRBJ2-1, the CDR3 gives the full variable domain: DTGVSQNPRHKITKRGQNVTFRCDPISEHNRLYWYRQTLGQGPEFLTYFQNEAQLEKSRLLSDRFSAERPKGSFSTLEIQRTEQGDSAMYLCASSLGENNEQFFGPGTRLTVL.

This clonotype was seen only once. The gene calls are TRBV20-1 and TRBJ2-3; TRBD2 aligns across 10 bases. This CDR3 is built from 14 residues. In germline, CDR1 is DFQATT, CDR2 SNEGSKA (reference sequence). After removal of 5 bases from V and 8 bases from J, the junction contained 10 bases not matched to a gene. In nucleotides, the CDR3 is TGCAGTGCTCTAAATAGCGGGAGGAGTGCTACGCAGTATTTT. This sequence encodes CSALNSGRSATQYF.

In DNA form, the CDR3 reads TGTGCCTGGAGTCTCCCTGAGGGAAACACCATATATTTT. Translated, it gives CAWSLPEGNTIYF. V is TRBV30 and J is TRBJ1-3; no firm D call. CDR1 and CDR2 (germline): GTSNPN, SVGIG (reference sequence). V gave up 2 bases and J gave up 4 bases, with 9 bases separating them. CDR3 size: 13 residues. The full variable domain, rest sourced from reference TRBV30 and TRBJ1-3, is SQTIHQWPATLVQPVGSPLSLECTVEGTSNPNLYWYRQAAGRGLQLLFYSVGIGQISSEVPQNLSASRPQDRQFILSSKKLLLSDSGFYLCAWSLPEGNTIYFGEGSWLTVV.

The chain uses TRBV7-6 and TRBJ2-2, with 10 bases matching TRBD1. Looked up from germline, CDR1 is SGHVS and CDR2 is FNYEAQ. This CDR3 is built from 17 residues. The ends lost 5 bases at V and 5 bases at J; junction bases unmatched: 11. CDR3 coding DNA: TGTGCCAGCAGCCGAATCTCCGGGACAGGGGTAACCGGGGAGCTGTTTTTT. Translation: CASSRISGTGVTGELFF. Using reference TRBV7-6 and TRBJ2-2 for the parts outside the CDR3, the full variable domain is GAGVSQSPRYKVTKRGQDVALRCDPISGHVSLYWYRQALGQGPEFLTYFNYEAQQDKSGLPNDRFSAERPEGSISTLTIQRTEQRDSAMYRCASSRISGTGVTGELFFGEGSRLTVL.

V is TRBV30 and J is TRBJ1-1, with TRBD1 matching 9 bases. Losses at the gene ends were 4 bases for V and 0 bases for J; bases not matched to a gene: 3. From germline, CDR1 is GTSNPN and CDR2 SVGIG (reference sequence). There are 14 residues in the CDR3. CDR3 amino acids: CAWIRDRVNTEAFF. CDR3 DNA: TGTGCCTGGATCCGGGACAGGGTGAACACTGAAGCTTTCTTT.

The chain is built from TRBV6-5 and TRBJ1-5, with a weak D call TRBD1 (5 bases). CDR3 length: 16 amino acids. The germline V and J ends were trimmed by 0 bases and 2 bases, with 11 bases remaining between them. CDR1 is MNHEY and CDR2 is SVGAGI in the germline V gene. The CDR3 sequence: CASSYSQGNGNQPQHF. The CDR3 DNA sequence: TGTGCCAGCAGTTACTCCCAGGGAAATGGCAATCAGCCCCAGCATTTT.

As DNA, the CDR3 is TGTGCCAGCACCAAAGGACAGGGGATCTACGAGCAGTACTTC. Translation gives CASTKGQGIYEQYF. J is TRBJ2-7 and V is TRBV12-3 or TRBV12-4; TRBD1 agrees at 9 bases. The J segment lost 3 bases and the V segment lost 7 bases, leaving 7 bases of the junction unmatched. The CDR3 sequence is 14 residues long.

This CDR3 reads CASSSNPPAGVKETQYF. Written as DNA, the CDR3 is TGTGCCAGCAGCTCTAATCCTCCAGCGGGGGTGAAAGAGACCCAGTACTTC. This chain links TRBV7-2 with TRBJ2-5; 8 positions agree with TRBD2. There are 17 residues in the CDR3. From germline, CDR1 is SGHTA and CDR2 FQGNSA. The J segment lost 3 bases and the V segment lost 4 bases, leaving 13 bases of the junction unmatched.

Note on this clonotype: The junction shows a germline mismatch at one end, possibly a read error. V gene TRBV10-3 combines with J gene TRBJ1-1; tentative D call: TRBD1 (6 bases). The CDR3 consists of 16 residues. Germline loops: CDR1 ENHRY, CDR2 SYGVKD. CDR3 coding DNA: TGTGCCACCAGTGAGTCATTAGCCGAGGGGGACACTGAAGCTTTCTTT. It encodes CATSESLAEGDTEAFF.

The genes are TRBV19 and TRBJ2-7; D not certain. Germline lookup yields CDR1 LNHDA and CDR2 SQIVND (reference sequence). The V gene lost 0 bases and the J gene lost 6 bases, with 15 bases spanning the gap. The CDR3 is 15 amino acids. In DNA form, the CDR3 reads TGTGCCAGTAGTATAGATGACGGTAATGTGGGCGAGCAGTACTTC. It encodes CASSIDDGNVGEQYF.

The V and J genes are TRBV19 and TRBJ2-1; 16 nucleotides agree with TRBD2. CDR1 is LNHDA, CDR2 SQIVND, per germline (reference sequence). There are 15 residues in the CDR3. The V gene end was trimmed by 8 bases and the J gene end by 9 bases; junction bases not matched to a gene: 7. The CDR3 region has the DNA TGTGCCAGTCAGGGACTAGCGGGAGGGTCAGGTGAGCAGTTCTTC. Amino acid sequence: CASQGLAGGSGEQFF.

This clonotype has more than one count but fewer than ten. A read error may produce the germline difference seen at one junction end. DNA of the CDR3: TGTGCCAGCAGCTTGGGTGGGGAGAACACTGAAGCTTTCTTT. Encoded protein: CASSLGGENTEAFF. The chain couples TRBV5-1 to TRBJ1-1, with D hard to call. The CDR3 totals 14 residues. In germline, CDR1 is SGHRS, CDR2 YFSETQ.

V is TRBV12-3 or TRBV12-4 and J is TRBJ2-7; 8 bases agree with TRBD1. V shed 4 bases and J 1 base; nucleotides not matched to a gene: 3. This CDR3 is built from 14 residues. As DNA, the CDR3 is TGTGCCAGCAGTTCAGGGGGCCTTTCCTACGAGCAGTACTTC. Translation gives CASSSGGLSYEQYF.

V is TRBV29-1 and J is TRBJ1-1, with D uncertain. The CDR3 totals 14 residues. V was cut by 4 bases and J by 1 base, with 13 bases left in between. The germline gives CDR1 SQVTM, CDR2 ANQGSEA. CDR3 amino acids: CSVVHLASNTEAFF. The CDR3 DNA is TGCAGCGTTGTGCATCTGGCTTCGAACACTGAAGCTTTCTTT.

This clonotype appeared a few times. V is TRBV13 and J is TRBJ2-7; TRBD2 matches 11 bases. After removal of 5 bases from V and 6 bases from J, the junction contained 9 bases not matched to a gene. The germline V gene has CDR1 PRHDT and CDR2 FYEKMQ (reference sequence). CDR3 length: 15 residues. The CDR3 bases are TGTGCCAGCAGCCTTAGCGGGGGGGGCCTTATCGAGCAGTACTTC. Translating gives CASSLSGGGLIEQYF.

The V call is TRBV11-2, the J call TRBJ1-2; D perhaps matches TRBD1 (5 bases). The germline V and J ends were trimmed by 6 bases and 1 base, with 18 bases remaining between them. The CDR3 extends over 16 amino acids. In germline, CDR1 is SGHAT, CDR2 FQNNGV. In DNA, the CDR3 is TGTGCCAGCAGTTTTGCAGAGGGCCAGGGTAACTATGGCTACACCTTC. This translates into CASSFAEGQGNYGYTF.

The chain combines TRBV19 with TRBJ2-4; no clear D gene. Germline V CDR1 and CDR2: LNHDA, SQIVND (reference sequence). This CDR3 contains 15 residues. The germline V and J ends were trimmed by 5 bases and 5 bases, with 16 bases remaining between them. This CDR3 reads CASSPHGAAQNIQYF. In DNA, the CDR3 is TGTGCCAGTAGTCCCCACGGAGCTGCCCAAAACATTCAGTACTTC.

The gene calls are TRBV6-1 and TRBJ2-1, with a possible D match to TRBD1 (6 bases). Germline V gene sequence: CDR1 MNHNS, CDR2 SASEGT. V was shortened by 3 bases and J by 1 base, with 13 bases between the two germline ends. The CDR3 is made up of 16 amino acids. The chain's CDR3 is CASSDSRQGSYNEQFF. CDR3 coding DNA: TGTGCCAGCAGTGATTCGCGCCAGGGGTCCTACAATGAGCAGTTCTTC.

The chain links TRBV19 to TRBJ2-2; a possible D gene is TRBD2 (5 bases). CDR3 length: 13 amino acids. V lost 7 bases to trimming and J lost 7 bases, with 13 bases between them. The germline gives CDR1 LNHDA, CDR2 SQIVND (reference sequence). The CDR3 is CASTYSEGGELFF. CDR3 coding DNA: TGTGCCAGTACCTATAGTGAGGGCGGGGAGCTGTTTTTT.